This TCR beta chain was identified in a study of breast tumors, draining lymph nodes, adjacent tissues. TCRdb recomputed calls from the multiplex PCR reads with MiXCR, one row per CDR3 protein. Of about 100,000 distinct CDR3 sequences in the sample, roughly 20% were seen once. Samples came from axillary lymph nodes draining the breast cancer. CDR1 and CDR2 (germline): SGHTA, FQGNSA. V lost 2 bases and J lost 6, with 8 bases in between. The length of the CDR3 is 13 residues. The source material was axillary lymph node tissue. The chain uses TRBV7-2 and TRBJ2-1; D may be TRBD2 (5 bases). This clonotype was obtained from a female donor with breast cancer. Some clones in this sample may be carry-over from other donors' samples. The CDR3 protein is CASSLLGLNEQFF. The DNA for the CDR3 is TGTGCCAGCAGCTTACTAGGACTCAATGAGCAGTTCTTC.